This T cell receptor beta chain is drawn from a study of blood T cell repertoires in COVID-19. Trimming at V came to 1 base and at J to 7 bases, leaving 13 bases not matched to a gene. This CDR3 is built from 17 residues. Germline V gene lookup returns CDR1 SGHTA and CDR2 FQGNSA. As processed by the authors: Estimation of nucleated cell counts relied on the amplification of reference gene primers. Profiled with immunoSEQ multiplex PCR; TCRdb holds only in-frame clones, not every one. V and J calls and clone size are as listed in that table; D and trimming were resolved from the DNA. The profile covers approximately 270,000 clones, with nearly 90% appearing a single time and roughly 3% taken by the ten largest.

J is TRBJ2-3 and V is TRBV7-2; 8 nucleotides align to TRBD2. The sequence came from a man younger than 35 with active or convalescent COVID-19. The sample comprised peripheral blood. The chain's CDR3 is CASSLGIAGRGGNTQYF. As DNA, the CDR3 is TGTGCCAGCAGCTTAGGAATAGCGGGAAGGGGGGGGAATACGCAGTATTTT.